Sequencing of this T cell receptor (beta chain) was carried out in a study of shared clonotypes between healthy human individuals. In the sorted-subset replicate PCRs, approximately 200 ng DNA, roughly 29,000 T cell genomes, was used. TCRdb's copy holds only in-frame clones and misses some; the assay was immunoSEQ multiplex PCR. Among roughly 2.2 million clones listed, more than 80% were seen once. About this clone: What it recognizes is unknown.

Study-wide points: Clonotype sharing among the donors was expected to vary with sequencing depth.

The length of the CDR3 is 13 residues. Trimming stripped 3 bases from V and 10 bases from J, with 15 bases between. From germline, CDR1 is SGHRS and CDR2 YFSETQ. The receptor was derived from a man aged 18 to 29 in good health. Some clones in this sample may be carry-over from other donors' samples. J is TRBJ2-3 and V is TRBV5-1; D not resolved. Sequences were obtained from naive CD4+ T cells from PBMCs. The subset is: CD45RA+ positively selected. The CDR3 DNA follows: TGCGCCAGCAGCTCAAGACACGGGTTGGCGCAGTATTTT. It is translated as CASSSRHGLAQYF. Together with reference TRBV5-1 and TRBJ2-3, the CDR3 gives the full variable domain: KAGVTQTPRYLIKTRGQQVTLSCSPISGHRSVSWYQQTPGQGLQFLFEYFSETQRNKGNFPGRFSGRQFSNSRSEMNVSTLELGDSALYLCASSSRHGLAQYFGPGTRLTVL.